A selection of T cell receptor beta chains follows, all from one sample in a study of vaccination effects on CD4 cells after COVID-19. Method: immunoSEQ multiplex PCR; TCRdb's copy keeps in-frame clones and lacks some. Altogether 41,000 or so clones are present, around 70% being singletons, with the ten largest covering approximately 24%. Their antigens are not known. Sequencing used CD4+ T cells from PBMCs cultured with HCoV-OC43 spike peptides, obtained before COVID-19 vaccination. These receptors came from a human donor who received a COVID-19 vaccine. The CDR3 runs from the conserved cysteine through the conserved F or W. D genes are given only for firm matches. The size entry is marked missing in some rows and otherwise reads once, few, many or a size class.

TGTGCCAGCAGCTTAGCGCGGGGGGCTGGGTACAATGAGCAGTTCTTC | CASSLARGAGYNEQFF | TRBV7-9 | few | TRBJ2-1 | TRBD2
TGTGCCAGCACCCCCCCATCCTTAAACTATGGCTACACCTTC | CASTPPSLNYGYTF | TRBV28 | . | TRBJ1-2 | .
TGTGCCACCAGCAGAGCCCCGGGATTAGGGAGTGGCTACACCTTC | CATSRAPGLGSGYTF | TRBV15 | . | TRBJ1-2 | .
TGTGCCAGCAGACCCACTAGCGGTTGGGAACGCGGGGAGCTGTTTTTT | CASRPTSGWERGELFF | TRBV27 | . | TRBJ2-2 | TRBD2
TGCGCCAGCAGCCTTTCCGGGACAGGGCTTAGCAATCAGCCCCAGCATTTT | CASSLSGTGLSNQPQHF | TRBV4-1 | few | TRBJ1-5 | TRBD1
TGTGCCAGCAGCTTAGGGGTGGGAGGGGCGCGCACTGAAGCTTTCTTT | CASSLGVGGARTEAFF | TRBV7-8 | . | TRBJ1-1 | .
TGTGCCAGCAGCGTAGAGGGTAGTGGAAACACCATATATTTT | CASSVEGSGNTIYF | TRBV9 | . | TRBJ1-3 | .
TGTGCCAGCAGCTTCGGGCAGGGGGCGTCAACTAATGAAAAACTGTTTTTT | CASSFGQGASTNEKLFF | TRBV5-8 | . | TRBJ1-4 | TRBD1
TGTGCCAGCAGCTCCGGGTGGGGGGGCCGGTACCAAGAGACCCAGTACTTC | CASSSGWGGRYQETQYF | TRBV7-2 | . | TRBJ2-5 | .
TGTGCCAGCAGCCCGGGGACAGGGGGAATAGTTGTCGAAAAACTGTTTTTT | CASSPGTGGIVVEKLFF | TRBV7-2 | . | TRBJ1-4 | TRBD1
TGTGCCAGCAGCGAACCGGGACTAGCGACTATGCATGAGCAGTTCTTC | CASSEPGLATMHEQFF | TRBV7-9 | . | TRBJ2-1 | TRBD2
TGCGCCAGCAGCCAAATCGAACACTTAAACACCGGGGAGCTGTTTTTT | CASSQIEHLNTGELFF | TRBV4-1 | . | TRBJ2-2 | .
TGTGCCAGCAGCCTCCCCCCAGGGACTGAAGCTTTCTTT | CASSLPPGTEAFF | TRBV6-2/TRBV6-3 | . | TRBJ1-1 | .
TGTGCCAGCAGCGCACAGGGGGCGGTCTACAATGAGCAGTTCTTC | CASSAQGAVYNEQFF | TRBV9 | . | TRBJ2-1 | TRBD1
TGTGCCAGCAGAACCGGGACAGGATTCACCTACGAGCAGTACTTC | CASRTGTGFTYEQYF | TRBV6-5 | . | TRBJ2-7 | TRBD1
TGCGCCAGCAGGCCTACTTTGTCCCTATGGGACACTGAAGCTTTCTTT | CASRPTLSLWDTEAFF | TRBV4-1 | . | TRBJ1-1 | .
TGTGCCAGCAGTTCGGGGGCGGAGGGTTCCTACGAGCAGTACTTC | CASSSGAEGSYEQYF | TRBV2 | . | TRBJ2-7 | .
TGTGCCAGCAGCTTGCAGGGCATGAACACTGAAGCTTTCTTT | CASSLQGMNTEAFF | TRBV5-6 | . | TRBJ1-1 | .
TGTGCCAGCAGCTCGACTAGCGGGAGGGGGGATGAGCAGTTCTTC | CASSSTSGRGDEQFF | TRBV7-2 | once | TRBJ2-1 | TRBD2
TGTGCCAGCAGCTTAACACAGAGGGAGTACTTC | CASSLTQREYF | TRBV7-2 | . | TRBJ2-7 | .
TGTGCCAGCAGCTCGGACCCGGGACAGGGGGCCCGGGAGCTGTTTTTT | CASSSDPGQGARELFF | TRBV11-2 | . | TRBJ2-2 | TRBD1
TGTGCCAGTATTTGCGGGGAGCTGTTTTTT | CASICGELFF | TRBV19 | medium-sized | TRBJ2-2 | .
TGTGCCAGCAGTCTAGTGGGTTCTGGGGCCAACGTCCTGACTTTC | CASSLVGSGANVLTF | TRBV9 | . | TRBJ2-6 | .
TGTGCCTGGAGCCCCCGACTCTTCGACAGGGACGCTAACTATGGCTACACCTTC | CAWSPRLFDRDANYGYTF | TRBV30 | . | TRBJ1-2 | TRBD1
TGTGCCACCAACCCCCACCCAGGGGGTGAGCAGTTCTTC | CATNPHPGGEQFF | TRBV6-6 | . | TRBJ2-1 | TRBD1
TGTGCCAGCAGCGTAGACAGGGGGCCATACACTGAAGCTTTCTTT | CASSVDRGPYTEAFF | TRBV9 | . | TRBJ1-1 | TRBD1
TGTGCCAGCAGGGGGGTTTCTGGAGCTTTCTTT | CASRGVSGAFF | TRBV3-1/TRBV3-2 | few | TRBJ1-1 | .
TGTGCCAGCAGCCAAGAGCGGACTAGCGGGGGGGCCGATGAGCAGTTCTTC | CASSQERTSGGADEQFF | TRBV4-2 | . | TRBJ2-1 | TRBD2
TGTGCCAGCAGTGTGCCAGCAACTAATGAAAAACTGTTTTTT | CASSVPATNEKLFF | TRBV25-1 | . | TRBJ1-4 | .
TGTGCCAGCAGCGCCTTTGGGGGCGCGAACACTGAAGCTTTCTTT | CASSAFGGANTEAFF | TRBV3-1/TRBV3-2 | . | TRBJ1-1 | .
TGTGCCAGCAGACCGACAGGGGGTGGCGAGCAGTACTTC | CASRPTGGGEQYF | TRBV28 | . | TRBJ2-7 | TRBD1
TGTGCCTGGGGGACAGGTCTGGGCTACACCTTC | CAWGTGLGYTF | TRBV30 | . | TRBJ1-2 | TRBD1
TGCAGTGCTAGTGGAGCGAACCCTACCAATGAGCAGTTCTTC | CSASGANPTNEQFF | TRBV20-1 | once | TRBJ2-1 | .
TGTGCCAGCAGTGAAGAGGATCGGCGCGTAGTTAATTCACCCCTCCACTTT | CASSEEDRRVVNSPLHF | TRBV6-1 | once | TRBJ1-6 | .
TGTGCCAGCAGTTACTCTGGTAGCGGGGGGGCGACGCAGTTCTTC | CASSYSGSGGATQFF | TRBV6-2/TRBV6-3 | . | TRBJ2-1 | TRBD2
TGTGCCAGCAGCTTACAGGGGTTGGATACGCAGTATTTT | CASSLQGLDTQYF | TRBV13 | . | TRBJ2-3 | .
TGTGCCAGCAGCGTAGCTTGGCAGGGGGAGGCCTCCTACGAGCAGTACTTC | CASSVAWQGEASYEQYF | TRBV9 | . | TRBJ2-7 | .
TGCGCCAGCAGCTCGAGGGGGCCCCCGAGGGAGACCCAGTACTTC | CASSSRGPPRETQYF | TRBV23-1 | . | TRBJ2-5 | TRBD1
TGTGCCAGCAGTTTGACAGGGTACGAGCAGTACTTC | CASSLTGYEQYF | TRBV27 | few | TRBJ2-7 | TRBD1
TGCAGCGTTGCCGGCGGAAGTAGGTCCGGGGAGCTGTTTTTT | CSVAGGSRSGELFF | TRBV29-1 | . | TRBJ2-2 | .
TGTGCCAGCAGCCCCCGGGAGGGCTCGAACACCGGGGAGCTGTTTTTT | CASSPREGSNTGELFF | TRBV11-1 | once | TRBJ2-2 | TRBD2
TGCGCCAGCAGCTGGGGCTGGGGTGGCGAGCAGTACTTC | CASSWGWGGEQYF | TRBV5-1 | . | TRBJ2-7 | .
TGTGCCAGCAGCCAAAAGATCACGGGGAATCAGCCCCAGCATTTT | CASSQKITGNQPQHF | TRBV4-2 | . | TRBJ1-5 | .
TGTGCCAGCAGTCTAATGGGGGCCTATAATTCACCCCTCCACTTT | CASSLMGAYNSPLHF | TRBV6-5 | few | TRBJ1-6 | .
TGTGCCATCAGGGAAATGGGACAGGGTACTGAAGCTTTCTTT | CAIREMGQGTEAFF | TRBV10-3 | . | TRBJ1-1 | TRBD1
TGTGCCAGCAGCTCAGTAAGACAGGGATGGCGTGGCTACACCTTC | CASSSVRQGWRGYTF | TRBV5-5 | . | TRBJ1-2 | TRBD1
TGCGCCAGCAGCTTGGTCCCCTTGCGGGGACTAGCGGGAGGGTTAGGCTCCTACGAGCAGTACTTC | CASSLVPLRGLAGGLGSYEQYF | TRBV5-1 | few | TRBJ2-7 | TRBD2
TGCGCCAGCAGCCAAGATTGGGGGCAGACTTCTGGCAATCAGCCCCAGCATTTT | CASSQDWGQTSGNQPQHF | TRBV4-3 | . | TRBJ1-5 | .
TGTGCCAGCAGCTTAGATCCGGTGGGGGAGGGCGAGCAGTACTTC | CASSLDPVGEGEQYF | TRBV11-2 | . | TRBJ2-7 | TRBD2
TGTGCCATCAGTGAGCCCCATTTCGGGGAGACTGAAGCTTTCTTT | CAISEPHFGETEAFF | TRBV10-3 | . | TRBJ1-1 | .
TGTGCCAGCAGTCCGCAGGGGTCCGGCGAAAAACTGTTTTTT | CASSPQGSGEKLFF | TRBV6-5 | . | TRBJ1-4 | .
TGTGCCAGCAGCCACCGGACGGGTGGCTACACCTTC | CASSHRTGGYTF | TRBV5-5 | once | TRBJ1-2 | .
TGTGCCAGCAGCTTAGATCCCAGCTATGGCTACACCTTC | CASSLDPSYGYTF | TRBV13 | . | TRBJ1-2 | .
TGCAGTGCTAGTGGGCGGGAGCTCACAGATACGCAGTATTTT | CSASGRELTDTQYF | TRBV20-1 | . | TRBJ2-3 | TRBD2
TGTGCCAGCTCCCTAGACACCGGGACTAGGCTGTTTTTT | CASSLDTGTRLFF | TRBV18 | medium-sized | TRBJ2-2 | TRBD2